This T cell receptor beta chain was documented in a study of neoadjuvant nivolumab and ipilimumab in lung cancer. Broader study findings: Resected tumors had greater TCR richness and clonality than uninvolved lung.

Sequenced by immunoSEQ multiplex PCR; TCRdb stores in-frame clones only, minus some. The table has about 38,000 clones, approximately 89% seen once. Comments on this clone: The antigen remains unidentified.

This CDR3 comprises 14 residues. The V gene's germline CDR1 is SQVTM and CDR2 ANQGSEA. With V trimmed by 7 bases and J by 4 bases, 10 bases remained unmatched. This receptor was taken from an adult with non-small cell lung cancer. The chain couples TRBV29-1 to TRBJ2-3; the match to TRBD1 covers 8 bases. This material consisted of peripheral blood, taken before neoadjuvant nivolumab, alone or with ipilimumab. For the CDR3, the DNA is TGCAGCGCCTCCGACAGGGGTCAGTCAGATACGCAGTATTTT. Its translation is CSASDRGQSDTQYF.